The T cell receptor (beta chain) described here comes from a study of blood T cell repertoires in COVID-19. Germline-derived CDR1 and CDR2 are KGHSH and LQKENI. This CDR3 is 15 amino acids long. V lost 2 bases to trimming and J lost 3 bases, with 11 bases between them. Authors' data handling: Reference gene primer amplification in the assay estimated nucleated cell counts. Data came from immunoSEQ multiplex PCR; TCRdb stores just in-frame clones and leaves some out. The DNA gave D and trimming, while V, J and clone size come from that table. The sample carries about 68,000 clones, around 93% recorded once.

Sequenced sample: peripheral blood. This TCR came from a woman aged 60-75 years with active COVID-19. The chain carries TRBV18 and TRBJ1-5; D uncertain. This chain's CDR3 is CASSPVNSPNQPQHF. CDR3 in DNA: TGTGCCAGCTCACCAGTTAACAGCCCCAATCAGCCCCAGCATTTT.